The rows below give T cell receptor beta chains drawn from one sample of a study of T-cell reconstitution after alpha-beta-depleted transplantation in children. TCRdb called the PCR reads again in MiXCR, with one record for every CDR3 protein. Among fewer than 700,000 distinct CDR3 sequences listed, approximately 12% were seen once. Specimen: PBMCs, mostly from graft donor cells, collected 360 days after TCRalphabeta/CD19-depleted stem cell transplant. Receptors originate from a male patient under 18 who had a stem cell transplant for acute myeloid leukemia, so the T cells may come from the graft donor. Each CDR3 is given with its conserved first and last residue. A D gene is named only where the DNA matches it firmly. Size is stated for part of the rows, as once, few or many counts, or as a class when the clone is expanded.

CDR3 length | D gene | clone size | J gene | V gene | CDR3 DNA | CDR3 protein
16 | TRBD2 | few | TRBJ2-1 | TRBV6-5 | TGTGCCAGCAGTTATTTTAGCGGGGATAGGGACAATGAGCAGTTCTTC | CASSYFSGDRDNEQFF
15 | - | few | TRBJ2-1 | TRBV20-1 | TGCAGTGCTAGACCCCGGGGACCCTCCTACAATGAGCAGTTCTTC | CSARPRGPSYNEQFF
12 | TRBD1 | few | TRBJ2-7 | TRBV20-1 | TGCAGTGCTGACAGGGTCCCCTACGAGCAGTACTTC | CSADRVPYEQYF
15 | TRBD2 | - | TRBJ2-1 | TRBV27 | TGTGCCAGCAGTTTTAGTACTAGCGGGAGTGTTGAGCAGTTCTTC | CASSFSTSGSVEQFF
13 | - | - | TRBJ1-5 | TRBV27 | TGTGCCAGCAGTTTCCTTTTAAATCAGCCCCAGCATTTT | CASSFLLNQPQHF
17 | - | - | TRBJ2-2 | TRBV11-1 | TGTGCCAGCAGTTATGGTCGGGGGCTAGCGAAGGCCGGGGAGCTGTTTTTT | CASSYGRGLAKAGELFF
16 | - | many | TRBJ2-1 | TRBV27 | TGTGCCAGCAGTCTCAACAGTCTGAGCTCCTACAATGAGCAGTTCTTC | CASSLNSLSSYNEQFF
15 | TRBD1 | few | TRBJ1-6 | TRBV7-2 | TGTGCCAGCAGCTTTCGACAGGGGTCTGGGTCACCCCTCCACTTT | CASSFRQGSGSPLHF
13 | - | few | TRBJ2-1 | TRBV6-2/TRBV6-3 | TGTGCCAGCAGTTCCCGCTCCTACAATGAGCAGTTCTTC | CASSSRSYNEQFF
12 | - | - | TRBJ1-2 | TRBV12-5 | TGTGCTAGTGGTATCGGGACTGCGAGCTACACCTTC | CASGIGTASYTF
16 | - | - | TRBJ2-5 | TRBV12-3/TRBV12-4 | TGTGCCAGCAGTTTTGACGCTCACCCGATACAAGAGACCCAGTACTTC | CASSFDAHPIQETQYF
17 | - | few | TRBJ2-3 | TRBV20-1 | TGCAGTGCTAGAACCGCTAGCCCCAAAGACCCCACAGATACGCAGTATTTT | CSARTASPKDPTDTQYF
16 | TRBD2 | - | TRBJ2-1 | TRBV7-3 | TGTGCCAGCAGCATATTAGCGGGAGGATCTTTCAATGAGCAGTTCTTC | CASSILAGGSFNEQFF
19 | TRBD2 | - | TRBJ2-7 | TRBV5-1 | TGCGCCAGCAGCTTGACCCCAGGACTAGCGGGGTGGAGCTCCTACGAGCAGTACTTC | CASSLTPGLAGWSSYEQYF
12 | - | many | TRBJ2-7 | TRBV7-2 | TGTGCCAGCAGCTTAGGTATAAGCGAGCAGTACTTC | CASSLGISEQYF
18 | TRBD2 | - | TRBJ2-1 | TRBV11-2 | TGTGCCAGCAGCTTAAGAGTATTACTAGCGGGAGGAAACAATGAGCAGTTCTTC | CASSLRVLLAGGNNEQFF
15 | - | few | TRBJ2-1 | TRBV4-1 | TGCGCCAGCAGCTACTTGGGGATCTCCTACAATGAGCAGTTCTTC | CASSYLGISYNEQFF
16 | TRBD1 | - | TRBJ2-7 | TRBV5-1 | TGCGCCAGCAGCGGGACAGTAGGGACAGGACTTTACGAGCAGTACTTC | CASSGTVGTGLYEQYF
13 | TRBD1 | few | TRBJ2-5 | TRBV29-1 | TGCAGCGTTGGGACAGGGAGCGGAGAGACCCAGTACTTC | CSVGTGSGETQYF
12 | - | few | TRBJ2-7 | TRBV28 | TGTGCCAGCGGTAGCGCGTTCTACGAGCAGTACTTC | CASGSAFYEQYF
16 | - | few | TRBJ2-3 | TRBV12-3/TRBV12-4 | TGTGCCAGCAGTTTAGCGAGGTCGAGCGGCACAGATACGCAGTATTTT | CASSLARSSGTDTQYF
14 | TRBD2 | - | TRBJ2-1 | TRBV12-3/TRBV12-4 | TGTGCCAGCACGACTAGCGGGAGTAAAAATGAGCAGTTCTTC | CASTTSGSKNEQFF
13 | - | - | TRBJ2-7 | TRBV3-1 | TGTGCCAGCAGCCAACCAGGGGCCCACGAGCAGTACTTC | CASSQPGAHEQYF
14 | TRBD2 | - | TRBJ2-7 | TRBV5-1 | TGCGCCAGCAGCTTGGGGCGGGAGGTGTACGAGCAGTACTTC | CASSLGREVYEQYF
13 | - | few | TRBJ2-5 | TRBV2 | TGTGCCAGCAGTGCTTCGGGGGATAAGACCCAGTACTTC | CASSASGDKTQYF
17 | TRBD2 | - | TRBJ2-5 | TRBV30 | TGTGCCTGGAGAAATGAGCCGGGACTAGCCCAGGGGGAGACCCAGTACTTC | CAWRNEPGLAQGETQYF
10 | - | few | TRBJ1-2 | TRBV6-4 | TGTGCCCCCCGGGGTAGAGGCTACACCTTC | CAPRGRGYTF
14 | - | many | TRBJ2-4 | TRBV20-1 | TGCAGTGCTAGAGATTGGGGATTCAAAAACATTCAGTACTTC | CSARDWGFKNIQYF
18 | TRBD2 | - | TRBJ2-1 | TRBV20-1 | TGCAGTGCCCCTGAAGGGACTAGCGAGACGAGCTCCTACAATGAGCAGTTCTTC | CSAPEGTSETSSYNEQFF
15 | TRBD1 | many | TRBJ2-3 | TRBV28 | TGTGCCAGCAGTTTTGAGGGACAGGCGGTAGATACGCAGTATTTT | CASSFEGQAVDTQYF
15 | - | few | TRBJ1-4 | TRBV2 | TGTGCCAGCAAGTCCGACCCCAACCCCTATGAAAAACTGTTTTTT | CASKSDPNPYEKLFF
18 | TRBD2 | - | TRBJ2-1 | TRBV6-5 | TGTGCCAGCAGTTACCCCCAGGGAGTAGCGGGAGCTTACAATGAGCAGTTCTTC | CASSYPQGVAGAYNEQFF
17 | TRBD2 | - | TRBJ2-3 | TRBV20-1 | TGCAGTGCCGGTGGGACTAGCGGGAGGGCCCTCACAGATACGCAGTATTTT | CSAGGTSGRALTDTQYF
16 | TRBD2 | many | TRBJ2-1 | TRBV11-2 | TGTGCCAGCAGCTTAGGGGGGATGGCTAGCGGGACGGAGCAGTTCTTC | CASSLGGMASGTEQFF
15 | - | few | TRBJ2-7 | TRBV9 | TGTGCCAGCAGCGTAGAACAGGGAGACTCCTACGAGCAGTACTTC | CASSVEQGDSYEQYF
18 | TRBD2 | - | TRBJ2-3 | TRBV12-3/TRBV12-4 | TGTGCCAGCAGTTTATGGGCGGGAGTCGGTGGGACCCCAGATACGCAGTATTTT | CASSLWAGVGGTPDTQYF
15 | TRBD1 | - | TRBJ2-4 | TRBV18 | TGTGCCAGCTCACCCGGGACAGGGGGCAATGGCATTCAGTACTTC | CASSPGTGGNGIQYF
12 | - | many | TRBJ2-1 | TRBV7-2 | TGTGCCAGCAGCGGAGTTTACGGAGAGCAGTTCTTC | CASSGVYGEQFF
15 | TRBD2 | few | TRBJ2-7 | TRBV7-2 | TGTGCCAGCAGCATCTCTAGCGGGATACACTACGAGCAGTACTTC | CASSISSGIHYEQYF
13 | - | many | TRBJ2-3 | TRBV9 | TGTGCCACAGCCCGGGGTCCCGCAGATACGCAGTATTTT | CATARGPADTQYF
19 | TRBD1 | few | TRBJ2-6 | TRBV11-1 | TGTGCCAGCAGCTTTTCCCGGACAGGACAGAGCTCTGGGGCCAACGTCCTGACTTTC | CASSFSRTGQSSGANVLTF
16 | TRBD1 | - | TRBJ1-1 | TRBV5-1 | TGCGCCAGCAGCCTGATGACAGGGGGCTTTAGCACTGAAGCTTTCTTT | CASSLMTGGFSTEAFF